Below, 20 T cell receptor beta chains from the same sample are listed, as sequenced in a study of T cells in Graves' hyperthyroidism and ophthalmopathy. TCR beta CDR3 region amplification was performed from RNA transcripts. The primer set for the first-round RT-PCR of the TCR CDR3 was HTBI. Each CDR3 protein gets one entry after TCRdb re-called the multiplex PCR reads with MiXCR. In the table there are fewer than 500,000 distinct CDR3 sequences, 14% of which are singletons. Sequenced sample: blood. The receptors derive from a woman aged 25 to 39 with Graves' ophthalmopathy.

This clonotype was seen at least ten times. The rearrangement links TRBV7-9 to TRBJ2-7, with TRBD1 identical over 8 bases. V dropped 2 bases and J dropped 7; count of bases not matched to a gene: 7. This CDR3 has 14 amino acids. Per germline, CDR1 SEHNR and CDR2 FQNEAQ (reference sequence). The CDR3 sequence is CASSLFRGPGEQYF. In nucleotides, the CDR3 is TGTGCCAGCAGCTTATTCAGGGGGCCAGGGGAGCAGTACTTC.

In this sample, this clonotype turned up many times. The CDR3 reads CASTLDGRRGGYTF. CDR3 DNA sequence: TGTGCCAGCACTCTGGACGGAAGACGAGGTGGCTACACCTTC. The chain combines TRBV12-3 or TRBV12-4 with TRBJ1-2; D gene unclear. Trimming shortened V by 7 bases and J by 7 bases, and 19 bases separated the two germline ends. The CDR3 contains 14 residues.

In DNA form, the CDR3 reads TGTGCCATCAGTGACTCCGGGACAAGCCACTACAATGAGCAGTTCTTC. This gives the protein CAISDSGTSHYNEQFF. V gene TRBV10-3 combines with J gene TRBJ2-1, with a possible D match to TRBD1 (6 bases). CDR1 and CDR2 (germline): ENHRY, SYGVKD. Trimming left V 3 bases short and J 3 bases short, with 15 bases between. The CDR3 sequence is 16 residues long.

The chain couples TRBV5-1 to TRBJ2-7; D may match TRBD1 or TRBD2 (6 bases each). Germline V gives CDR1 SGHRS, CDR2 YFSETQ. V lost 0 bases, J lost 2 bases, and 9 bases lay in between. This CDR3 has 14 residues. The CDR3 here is CASSLGGAPYEQYF. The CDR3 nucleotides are TGCGCCAGCAGCTTGGGGGGGGCCCCCTACGAGCAGTACTTC. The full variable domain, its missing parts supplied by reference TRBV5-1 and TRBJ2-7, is KAGVTQTPRYLIKTRGQQVTLSCSPISGHRSVSWYQQTPGQGLQFLFEYFSETQRNKGNFPGRFSGRQFSNSRSEMNVSTLELGDSALYLCASSLGGAPYEQYFGPGTRLTVT.

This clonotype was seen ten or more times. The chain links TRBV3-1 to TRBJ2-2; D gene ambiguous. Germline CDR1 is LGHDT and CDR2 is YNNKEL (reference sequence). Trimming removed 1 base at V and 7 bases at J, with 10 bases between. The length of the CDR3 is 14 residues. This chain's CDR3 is CASSQVYGNGELFF. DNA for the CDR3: TGTGCCAGCAGCCAAGTTTATGGTAACGGGGAGCTGTTTTTT.

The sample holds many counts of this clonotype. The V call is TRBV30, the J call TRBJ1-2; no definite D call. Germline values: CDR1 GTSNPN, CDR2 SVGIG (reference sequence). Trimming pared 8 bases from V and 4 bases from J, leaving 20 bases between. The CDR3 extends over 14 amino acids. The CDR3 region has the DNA TGTGCCACGAGACTCCTGGGCAGCTCCTATGGCTACACCTTC. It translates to CATRLLGSSYGYTF.

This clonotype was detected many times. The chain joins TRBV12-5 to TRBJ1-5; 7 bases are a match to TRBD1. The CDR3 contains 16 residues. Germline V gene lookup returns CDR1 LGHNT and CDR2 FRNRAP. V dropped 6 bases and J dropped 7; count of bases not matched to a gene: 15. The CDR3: CASGQKIDRDRQPQHF. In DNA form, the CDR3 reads TGTGCTAGTGGGCAGAAGATCGACAGGGATAGGCAGCCCCAGCATTTT.

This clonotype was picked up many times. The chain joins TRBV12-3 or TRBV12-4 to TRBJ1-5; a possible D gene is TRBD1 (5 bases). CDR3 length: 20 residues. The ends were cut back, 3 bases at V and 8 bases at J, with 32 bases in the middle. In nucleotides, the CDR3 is TGTGCCAGCAGTTTGAGGGGTCTCGGCGGGGGACGTACCCCTTTTGAGCCCCAGCATTTT. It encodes CASSLRGLGGGRTPFEPQHF.

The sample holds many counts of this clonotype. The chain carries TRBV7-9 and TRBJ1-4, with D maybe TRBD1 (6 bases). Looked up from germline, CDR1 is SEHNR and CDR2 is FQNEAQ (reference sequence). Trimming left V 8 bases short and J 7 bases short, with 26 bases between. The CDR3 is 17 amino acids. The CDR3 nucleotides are TGTGCCAGCGGTGAACAGGGAGGTCCGATTGCGGGTGAAAAACTGTTTTTT. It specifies CASGEQGGPIAGEKLFF.

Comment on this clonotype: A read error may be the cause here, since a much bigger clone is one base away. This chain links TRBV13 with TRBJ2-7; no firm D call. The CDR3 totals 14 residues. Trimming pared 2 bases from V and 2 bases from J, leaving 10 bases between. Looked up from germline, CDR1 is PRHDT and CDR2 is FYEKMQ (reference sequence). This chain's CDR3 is CASSLSQNAYEQYF. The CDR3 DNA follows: TGTGCCAGCAGCTTATCCCAAAATGCCTACGAGCAGTACTTC.

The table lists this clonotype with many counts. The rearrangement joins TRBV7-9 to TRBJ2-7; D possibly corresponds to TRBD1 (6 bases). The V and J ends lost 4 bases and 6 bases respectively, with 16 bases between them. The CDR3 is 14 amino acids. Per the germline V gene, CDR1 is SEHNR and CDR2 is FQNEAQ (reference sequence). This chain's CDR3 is CASSSDRNPAEQYF. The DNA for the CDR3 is TGTGCCAGCAGCTCAGACAGGAACCCTGCCGAGCAGTACTTC.

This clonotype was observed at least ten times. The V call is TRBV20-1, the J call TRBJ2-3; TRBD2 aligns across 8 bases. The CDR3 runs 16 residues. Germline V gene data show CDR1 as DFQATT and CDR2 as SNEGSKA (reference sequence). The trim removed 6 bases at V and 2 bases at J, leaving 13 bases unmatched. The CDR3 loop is CSARKVGGVNTDTQYF. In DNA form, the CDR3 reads TGCAGTGCCAGGAAGGTCGGGGGGGTAAACACAGATACGCAGTATTTT.

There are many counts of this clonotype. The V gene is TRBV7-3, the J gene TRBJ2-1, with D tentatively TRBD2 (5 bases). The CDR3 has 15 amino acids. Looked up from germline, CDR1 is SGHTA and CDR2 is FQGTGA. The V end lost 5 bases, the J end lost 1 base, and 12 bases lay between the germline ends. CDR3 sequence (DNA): TGTGCCAGCAGCCCCTTTAGCGTGTCCTACAATGAGCAGTTCTTC. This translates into CASSPFSVSYNEQFF.

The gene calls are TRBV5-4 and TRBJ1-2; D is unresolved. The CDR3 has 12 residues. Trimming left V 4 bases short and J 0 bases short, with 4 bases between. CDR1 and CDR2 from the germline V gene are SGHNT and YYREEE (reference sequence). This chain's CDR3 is CASSIANYGYTF. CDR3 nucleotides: TGTGCCAGCAGCATAGCTAACTATGGCTACACCTTC.

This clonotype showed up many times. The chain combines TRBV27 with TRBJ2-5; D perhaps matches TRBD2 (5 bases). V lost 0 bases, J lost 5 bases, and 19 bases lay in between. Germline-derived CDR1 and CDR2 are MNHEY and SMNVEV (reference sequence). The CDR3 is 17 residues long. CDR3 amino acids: CASSLSAGSTPRETQYF. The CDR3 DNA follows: TGTGCCAGCAGTTTATCGGCGGGCTCCACCCCACGGGAGACCCAGTACTTC.

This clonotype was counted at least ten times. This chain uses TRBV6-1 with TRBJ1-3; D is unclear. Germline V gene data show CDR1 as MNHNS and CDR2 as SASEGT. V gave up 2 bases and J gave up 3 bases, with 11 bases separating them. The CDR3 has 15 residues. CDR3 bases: TGTGCCAGCAGTGAAAGGGCAGAGGATGGAAACACCATATATTTT. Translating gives CASSERAEDGNTIYF.

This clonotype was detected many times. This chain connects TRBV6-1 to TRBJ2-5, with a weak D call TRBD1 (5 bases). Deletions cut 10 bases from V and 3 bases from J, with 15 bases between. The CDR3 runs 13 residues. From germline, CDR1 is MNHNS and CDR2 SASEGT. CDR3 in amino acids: CATRAPMEETQYF. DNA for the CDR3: TGTGCCACCAGGGCCCCAATGGAAGAGACCCAGTACTTC.

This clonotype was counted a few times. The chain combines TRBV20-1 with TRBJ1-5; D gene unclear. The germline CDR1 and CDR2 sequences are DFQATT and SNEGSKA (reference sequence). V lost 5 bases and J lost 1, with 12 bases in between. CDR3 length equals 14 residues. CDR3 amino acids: CSAPRSGSNQPQHF. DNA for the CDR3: TGCAGTGCTCCCCGATCAGGCAGCAATCAGCCCCAGCATTTT.

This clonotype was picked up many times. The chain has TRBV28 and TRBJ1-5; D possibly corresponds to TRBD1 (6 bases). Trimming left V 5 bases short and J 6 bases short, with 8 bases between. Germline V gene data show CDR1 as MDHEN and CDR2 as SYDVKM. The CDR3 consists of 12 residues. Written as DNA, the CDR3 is TGTGCCAGCAGTGAGGACAGTCAGCCCCAGCATTTT. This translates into CASSEDSQPQHF.

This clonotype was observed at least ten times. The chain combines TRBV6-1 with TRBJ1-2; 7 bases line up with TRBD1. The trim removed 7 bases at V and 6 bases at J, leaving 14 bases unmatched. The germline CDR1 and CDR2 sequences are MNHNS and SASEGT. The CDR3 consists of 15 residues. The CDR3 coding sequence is TGTGCCAGCATTCTAGTGGGACAGCGAACGGATGGCTACACCTTC. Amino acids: CASILVGQRTDGYTF.